Below are 32 T cell receptor beta chains sequenced from a single sample in a study of regulatory T cells in long-lasting Graves disease. Sample time point: newly diagnosed GD, antithyroid drugs for less than 3 months. Construction of the TCR library relied on RNA isolated from PBMCs. With iRepertoire HTBI primers and Arm-PCR of CDR3 regions, TCR beta libraries were built. TCRdb itself ran the multiplex PCR reads through MiXCR, one entry per CDR3 protein. Altogether roughly 500,000 distinct CDR3 sequences are present, 12% being singletons, with the ten largest covering around 10%. The same data also went into a second study, on T cells in Graves' hyperthyroidism and ophthalmopathy.

The sample consisted of peripheral blood mononuclear cells (PBMCs), taken at new diagnosis, from a patient treated with antithyroid drugs. The receptors stem from a young woman with Graves disease.

In this sample, this clonotype turned up many times. The chain employs TRBV27 and TRBJ2-1, with TRBD2 identical over 12 bases. CDR1 and CDR2 from the germline V gene are MNHEY and SMNVEV (reference sequence). The CDR3 is 17 residues long. The J segment lost 4 bases and the V segment lost 4 bases, leaving 8 bases of the junction unmatched. Here the CDR3 reads CASSSSLAGGPYNEQFF. The CDR3 nucleotides read TGTGCCAGCAGTTCCAGCCTAGCGGGAGGGCCATACAATGAGCAGTTCTTC.

This clonotype has a count of ten or more. The rearrangement links TRBV11-2 to TRBJ2-1; TRBD1 aligns across 11 bases. CDR1 and CDR2 (germline): SGHAT, FQNNGV. This CDR3 region has 15 residues. V lost 6 bases and J lost 6; bases outside the gene matches: 7. The CDR3 sequence: CASREDRGPLNEQFF. For the CDR3, the DNA is TGTGCCAGCAGGGAGGACAGGGGGCCTCTCAATGAGCAGTTCTTC. Variable domain in full (rest from reference TRBV11-2 and TRBJ2-1): EAGVAQSPRYKIIEKRQSVAFWCNPISGHATLYWYQQILGQGPKLLIQFQNNGVVDDSQLPKDRFSAERLKGVDSTLKIQPAKLEDSAVYLCASREDRGPLNEQFFGPGTRLTVL.

This clonotype was picked up many times. The chain employs TRBV12-3 or TRBV12-4 and TRBJ2-1, with a weak D call TRBD2 (6 bases). V was pared by 2 bases and J by 6 bases, with 11 bases between. The CDR3 sequence is 14 residues long. CDR3 protein: CASSLKRESNEQFF. The CDR3 region has the DNA TGTGCCAGCAGTTTAAAACGGGAGTCCAATGAGCAGTTCTTC.

J is TRBJ2-7 and V is TRBV2, with 7 bases that match TRBD2. CDR3 length equals 16 residues. The trim removed 3 bases at V and 0 bases at J, leaving 8 bases unmatched. In germline, CDR1 is SNHLY, CDR2 FYNNEI. CDR3 in DNA: TGTGCCAGCAGTGACTTTGGGACTACCTACTCCTACGAGCAGTACTTC. It translates to CASSDFGTTYSYEQYF. Based on the CDR3 plus reference TRBV2 and TRBJ2-7, the full variable domain is EPEVTQTPSHQVTQMGQEVILRCVPISNHLYFYWYRQILGQKVEFLVSFYNNEISEKSEIFDDQFSVERPDGSNFTLKIRSTKLEDSAMYFCASSDFGTTYSYEQYFGPGTRLTVT.

The table lists this clonotype with many counts. This sequence joins TRBV30 and TRBJ1-1; D call uncertain. V was cut by 0 bases and J by 3 bases, with 14 bases left in between. This CDR3 is 15 amino acids long. Germline CDR1 GTSNPN, CDR2 SVGIG (reference sequence). Here the CDR3 DNA reads TGTGCCTGGAGTGTACTTTGGAATCGGTACACTGAAGCTTTCTTT. It yields the protein CAWSVLWNRYTEAFF.

The V gene is TRBV29-1, the J gene TRBJ2-3; no reliable D call. The germline V gene encodes CDR1 SQVTM and CDR2 ANQGSEA. V was shortened by 3 bases and J by 2 bases, with 15 bases between the two germline ends. This CDR3 has 15 amino acids. CDR3 protein: CSVENKTSPTDTQYF. The DNA of the CDR3 is TGCAGCGTTGAGAATAAGACCTCTCCCACAGATACGCAGTATTTT.

There are many counts of this clonotype. V usage is TRBV27 and J usage is TRBJ2-7; TRBD1 is a possible D gene (6 bases). Between the trimmed V and J ends, which lost 6 bases and 4 bases, there was a span of 19 bases. Germline V gene lookup returns CDR1 MNHEY and CDR2 SMNVEV (reference sequence). The CDR3 sequence is 15 residues long. Here the CDR3 reads CASRLKAGELYEQYF. CDR3 coding DNA: TGTGCCAGCAGACTTAAGGCAGGGGAGTTGTACGAGCAGTACTTC.

The DNA of the CDR3 is TGTGCCAGTAAACCTTATAGCAATCAGCCCCAGCATTTT. Translating gives CASKPYSNQPQHF. The rearrangement joins TRBV19 to TRBJ1-5; the D is unclear. The germline V gene has CDR1 LNHDA and CDR2 SQIVND (reference sequence). The CDR3 length is 13 residues. With 7 bases removed from V and 0 bases from J, the gap between germline ends came to 7 bases.

At least ten counts were recorded for this clonotype. Here the CDR3 reads CASSSAPGGSYEQYF. The CDR3 bases are TGTGCCAGCAGCTCCGCCCCAGGTGGCTCCTACGAGCAGTACTTC. V and J are TRBV7-9 and TRBJ2-7, with D unclear. The CDR3 has 15 amino acids. Germline CDR1 and CDR2: SEHNR and FQNEAQ (reference sequence). Between the trimmed V and J ends, which lost 4 bases and 0 bases, there was a span of 13 bases.

This clonotype was recorded many times. The chain employs TRBV11-1 and TRBJ2-7, with TRBD2 matching 7 bases. J gave up 0 bases and V 4 bases, and 6 bases lay outside the gene matches. Germline values: CDR1 SGHAT, CDR2 FQDESV (reference sequence). The CDR3 extends over 15 amino acids. The CDR3 reads CASSSWASGSYEQYF. CDR3 sequence (DNA): TGTGCCAGCAGCTCGTGGGCTAGCGGCTCCTACGAGCAGTACTTC.

This clonotype was recorded at least ten times. The V and J genes are TRBV12-3 or TRBV12-4 and TRBJ1-2, with a possible D match to TRBD1 (5 bases). This CDR3 region has 12 residues. Trimming cost V 5 bases and J 8 bases, with 12 bases left between them. CDR3 in amino acids: CASSIFRVGYTF. For the CDR3, the DNA is TGTGCCAGCAGTATCTTCAGGGTAGGCTACACCTTC.

The chain combines TRBV29-1 with TRBJ2-2; tentative D call: TRBD2 (5 bases). Trimming stripped 8 bases from V and 2 bases from J, with 9 bases between. The CDR3 extends over 12 amino acids. Germline CDR1 is SQVTM and CDR2 is ANQGSEA. DNA for the CDR3: TGCAGCCTTGGACTCAACACCGGGGAGCTGTTTTTT. As protein: CSLGLNTGELFF.

This clonotype was recorded a few times. V is TRBV20-1 and J is TRBJ1-4, with 9 bases that match TRBD1. The V gene end was trimmed by 6 bases and the J gene end by 4 bases; junction bases not matched to a gene: 9. Germline V gene lookup returns CDR1 DFQATT and CDR2 SNEGSKA (reference sequence). The CDR3 extends over 15 amino acids. In nucleotides, the CDR3 is TGCAGTGCCCCCGAGAGGGGACAGGGTAATGAAAAACTGTTTTTT. Translation: CSAPERGQGNEKLFF.

This clonotype has ten or more counts. The chain couples TRBV20-1 to TRBJ1-1, with 7 bases that match TRBD1. Germline V gene sequence: CDR1 DFQATT, CDR2 SNEGSKA (reference sequence). CDR3 size: 14 residues. Trimming removed 1 base from V and 5 bases from J; junction bases left unmatched: 7. CDR3: CSARGAGGRTEAFF. The CDR3 bases are TGCAGTGCTAGAGGCGCAGGGGGTCGAACTGAAGCTTTCTTT.

A word on this clonotype: It may be a read error: a sequence one base away is much more abundant. Since the CDR3 does not end with the conserved phenylalanine or tryptophan, this likely comes from a read error. The CDR3 here is CASSIGGENTEAFL. Written as DNA, the CDR3 is TGTGCCAGTAGTATAGGAGGGGAGAACACTGAAGCTTTCCTT. The V gene is TRBV19, the J gene TRBJ1-1; the D gene is possibly TRBD1 (5 bases). Germline V gene data show CDR1 as LNHDA and CDR2 as SQIVND (reference sequence). The V and J ends lost 1 base and 1 base respectively, with 7 bases between them. The CDR3 is 14 amino acids.

Many counts were recorded for this clonotype. The chain carries TRBV28 and TRBJ1-2; 7 bases align to TRBD1. CDR3 size: 13 residues. J gave up 8 bases and V 4 bases, and 7 bases lay outside the gene matches. The germline V gene has CDR1 MDHEN and CDR2 SYDVKM. CDR3 protein: CASSSGTVGGYTF. The CDR3 coding sequence is TGTGCCAGCAGTTCCGGGACAGTGGGGGGCTACACCTTC.

This clonotype was counted ten times or more. The chain employs TRBV20-1 and TRBJ2-5; 8 positions agree with TRBD1. V lost 6 bases and J lost 4; bases outside the gene matches: 10. This CDR3 is 14 amino acids long. CDR1 is DFQATT, CDR2 SNEGSKA, per germline (reference sequence). This CDR3 reads CSAYAGTGSETQYF. Here the CDR3 DNA reads TGCAGTGCCTACGCCGGGACAGGATCAGAGACCCAGTACTTC.

This clonotype has ten or more counts. J is TRBJ1-2 and V is TRBV2; unclear D gene. Germline V gives CDR1 SNHLY, CDR2 FYNNEI. V dropped 5 bases and J dropped 3 bases, with 7 bases sitting between them. The CDR3 spans 12 residues. The CDR3 DNA follows: TGTGCCAGCAGTCAGGAGTACTATGGCTACACCTTC. It specifies CASSQEYYGYTF. Full variable domain (missing parts from reference TRBV2 and TRBJ1-2): EPEVTQTPSHQVTQMGQEVILRCVPISNHLYFYWYRQILGQKVEFLVSFYNNEISEKSEIFDDQFSVERPDGSNFTLKIRSTKLEDSAMYFCASSQEYYGYTFGSGTRLTVV.

In this sample, this clonotype turned up many times. The V and J genes are TRBV19 and TRBJ2-7; D may be TRBD2 (5 bases). CDR1 is LNHDA and CDR2 is SQIVND in the germline V gene (reference sequence). The length of the CDR3 is 14 residues. V lost 5 bases, J lost 6 bases, and 17 bases lay in between. CDR3 in amino acids: CASSLSLREGEQYF. CDR3 sequence (DNA): TGTGCCAGTAGTCTATCCCTCCGAGAGGGCGAGCAGTACTTC.

This clonotype was recorded many times. V and J are TRBV30 and TRBJ2-2; no clear D gene. The germline gives CDR1 GTSNPN, CDR2 SVGIG (reference sequence). V gave up 3 bases and J gave up 5 bases, with 13 bases separating them. The CDR3 length is 14 residues. In DNA form, the CDR3 reads TGTGCCTGGAGCAGGTACCCCGGTACCGGGGAGCTGTTTTTT. This codes for CAWSRYPGTGELFF.

This clonotype showed up many times. This sequence joins TRBV12-3 or TRBV12-4 and TRBJ1-5, with D possibly matching TRBD1 (6 bases). V lost 4 bases to trimming and J lost 6 bases, with 16 bases between them. The CDR3 is 15 residues long. CDR3 sequence (DNA): TGTGCCAGCAGTTCCGCCCGCACAGGGTTTCAGCCCCAGCATTTT. It encodes CASSSARTGFQPQHF.

This clonotype appeared many times. The CDR3 spells CASSFGQGLTDTQYF. The CDR3 coding sequence is TGTGCCAGCAGTTTCGGACAGGGCCTCACAGATACGCAGTATTTT. V gene TRBV12-3 or TRBV12-4 combines with J gene TRBJ2-3; 8 nucleotides align to TRBD1. V lost 3 bases and J lost 2; bases outside the gene matches: 4. The CDR3 runs 15 residues.

The chain has TRBV5-1 and TRBJ1-1; 8 bases map to TRBD1. Per germline, CDR1 SGHRS and CDR2 YFSETQ. The CDR3 length is 13 residues. Trimming at V came to 2 bases and at J to 7 bases, leaving 4 bases not matched to a gene. CDR3 protein: CASSFTGGIEAFF. DNA for the CDR3: TGCGCCAGCAGCTTCACAGGGGGGATTGAAGCTTTCTTT.

This clonotype was counted a few times. V is TRBV6-2 or TRBV6-3 and J is TRBJ2-3; 10 nucleotides line up with TRBD2. The V gene end was trimmed by 5 bases and the J gene end by 5 bases; junction bases not matched to a gene: 4. Germline V gene lookup returns CDR1 MNHEY and CDR2 SVGEGT. The CDR3 is made up of 14 amino acids. This chain's CDR3 is CASSLAGAVDTQYF. For the CDR3, the DNA is TGTGCCAGCAGTCTAGCGGGAGCTGTAGATACGCAGTATTTT.

V and J are TRBV18 and TRBJ2-2; weak D call: TRBD1 (6 bases). V lost 4 bases and J lost 6, with 9 bases in between. Germline V gene data show CDR1 as KGHSH and CDR2 as LQKENI. The length of the CDR3 is 13 residues. CDR3 protein: CASSLTGSGELFF. Here the CDR3 DNA reads TGTGCCAGCTCACTTACAGGGTCCGGGGAGCTGTTTTTT.

This clonotype was seen ten or more times. The chain employs TRBV5-1 and TRBJ1-2; 8 positions match TRBD1. Germline V gene data show CDR1 as SGHRS and CDR2 as YFSETQ. The V gene end was trimmed by 4 bases and the J gene end by 6 bases; junction bases not matched to a gene: 5. The CDR3 spans 13 residues. The CDR3, as DNA: TGCGCCAGCAGCACCCCAGGGGGCGATGGCTACACCTTC. Protein: CASSTPGGDGYTF.

This clonotype was seen a handful of times. CDR3 coding DNA: TGTGCCAGCAGCAAGTACAATGAGCAGTTCTTC. This codes for CASSKYNEQFF. The chain links TRBV27 to TRBJ2-1; D gene unclear. With 6 bases removed from V and 4 bases from J, the gap between germline ends came to 4 bases. This CDR3 contains 11 residues. Looked up from germline, CDR1 is MNHEY and CDR2 is SMNVEV (reference sequence).

This clonotype has a count of ten or more. The chain recombines TRBV2 with TRBJ2-7, with unresolved D. The germline V and J ends were trimmed by 4 bases and 2 bases, with 15 bases remaining between them. The CDR3 consists of 15 residues. The V gene's germline CDR1 is SNHLY and CDR2 FYNNEI. CDR3 nucleotide sequence: TGTGCCAGCAGTGGCATCTTAAAGCCTCCCTACGAGCAGTACTTC. It specifies CASSGILKPPYEQYF.

The chain recombines TRBV12-3 or TRBV12-4 with TRBJ2-1, with D perhaps being TRBD1 or TRBD2 (5 bases each). V lost 6 bases to trimming and J lost 7 bases, with 13 bases between them. CDR3 size: 13 residues. The CDR3 loop is CASRRGSGNEQFF. The CDR3 nucleotides read TGTGCCAGCAGAAGGGGAAGCGGTAATGAGCAGTTCTTC.

This rearrangement joins TRBV7-2 to TRBJ1-5; TRBD1 agrees at 7 bases. Germline V gene data show CDR1 as SGHTA and CDR2 as FQGNSA. Trimming took 1 base from V and 1 from J; bases not matched to a gene: 10. The CDR3 is 18 amino acids. The DNA of the CDR3 is TGTGCCAGCAGCTTAGTGGGAGGGGGCTGGGTGAGCAATCAGCCCCAGCATTTT. It is translated as CASSLVGGGWVSNQPQHF.

This clonotype has a count of ten or more. The V call is TRBV20-1, the J call TRBJ1-4; TRBD1 matches at 7 bases. The J segment lost 8 bases and the V segment lost 1 base, leaving 1 base of the junction unmatched. This CDR3 region has 12 residues. CDR1 and CDR2 from the germline V gene are DFQATT and SNEGSKA (reference sequence). The CDR3 nucleotides are TGCAGTGCTAGAGGGGACAGCGAAAAACTGTTTTTT. Its translation is CSARGDSEKLFF.

This clonotype was picked up many times. The chain couples TRBV20-1 to TRBJ1-2, with D unclear. From germline, CDR1 is DFQATT and CDR2 SNEGSKA (reference sequence). The CDR3 length is 13 residues. Trimming stripped 5 bases from V and 6 bases from J, with 16 bases between. The CDR3, as DNA: TGCAGTGCTTCCCTTACGGGGAAAAATGGCTACACCTTC. Protein product: CSASLTGKNGYTF.